These 19 T cell receptor beta chains were all obtained from the same sample, sequenced in a study of T-cell memory formation after mild COVID-19. TCRdb analysed the 5' RACE reads with MiXCR anew, one entry per CDR3 protein. The sample gives approximately 98,000 distinct CDR3 sequences, about a sixth of which show up once; approximately 5% is in the top ten. Material: PBMCs or a T cell subset sorted from them (not recorded which). These receptors all stem from a man aged 18 to 29 who had mild COVID-19 (a few samples of this study predate the infection). Cell type and time point are not known.

This sequence joins TRBV7-8 and TRBJ2-6; 9 bases are a match to TRBD1. The ends lost 3 bases at V and 4 bases at J; junction bases unmatched: 4. Per germline, CDR1 SGHVS and CDR2 FQNEAQ. CDR3 length: 16 amino acids. CDR3 in DNA: TGTGCCAGCAGCTTGGGACAGGGAGCCGGGGCCAACGTCCTGACTTTC. As protein: CASSLGQGAGANVLTF.

This clonotype was seen once. The chain combines TRBV6-1 with TRBJ2-5, with 7 bases fitting TRBD2. This CDR3 spans 15 amino acids. V gave up 2 bases and J gave up 5 bases; unmatched junction bases: 8. Germline-derived CDR1 and CDR2 are MNHNS and SASEGT. CDR3 sequence (DNA): TGTGCCAGCAGTGAAACTGCGGGGGTGGGGGAGACCCAGTACTTC. Its translation: CASSETAGVGETQYF.

This clonotype was observed many times. The gene calls are TRBV7-3 and TRBJ1-2; no reliable D call. The V gene's germline CDR1 is SGHTA and CDR2 FQGTGA. V lost 3 bases to trimming and J lost 7 bases, with 12 bases between them. The CDR3 consists of 13 residues. The CDR3 bases are TGTGCCAGCAGCTTTTCGCGAGAGAGTGGCTACACCTTC. Its translation is CASSFSRESGYTF.

The V call is TRBV7-2, the J call TRBJ2-7; D might be TRBD1 or TRBD2, each matching 6 bases. Trimming removed 2 bases from V and 2 bases from J, with 10 bases in between. The CDR3 is 14 residues long. Germline CDR1 is SGHTA and CDR2 is FQGNSA. This CDR3 is CASSLWGATYEQYF. CDR3 in DNA: TGTGCCAGCAGCTTATGGGGGGCCACCTACGAGCAGTACTTC.

This clonotype turned up a few times. The rearrangement uses TRBV12-3 or TRBV12-4 and TRBJ1-6, with TRBD1 matching 11 bases. The junction had 3 bases not matched to a gene; V was cut back by 5 bases and J by 9 bases. The CDR3 consists of 14 residues. CDR3 in DNA: TGTGCCAGCAGTAATGGACAGGGGGCTTCACCCCTCCACTTT. Amino acid sequence: CASSNGQGASPLHF.

The chain links TRBV3-1 to TRBJ2-1; D remains unclear. The CDR3 has 17 residues. With 1 base removed from V and 0 bases from J, the gap between germline ends came to 13 bases. Germline CDR1 and CDR2: LGHDT and YNNKEL (reference sequence). The CDR3 sequence is CASSQGLLYSSYNEQFF. The CDR3 bases are TGTGCCAGCAGCCAAGGACTGCTATATAGCTCCTACAATGAGCAGTTCTTC.

V and J are TRBV12-3 or TRBV12-4 and TRBJ2-5; maybe TRBD1 (5 bases). The CDR3 has 14 amino acids. The V gene lost 6 bases and the J gene lost 5 bases, with 16 bases spanning the gap. The CDR3 loop reads CASRSPGSVETQYF. DNA for the CDR3: TGTGCCAGCAGGTCCCCAGGGTCGGTGGAGACCCAGTACTTC.

This clonotype was seen a few times. The genes are TRBV29-1 and TRBJ2-7; 7 bases fit TRBD2. The CDR3 is 13 amino acids. Trimming at V came to 6 bases and at J to 8 bases, leaving 13 bases not matched to a gene. Germline V gene lookup returns CDR1 SQVTM and CDR2 ANQGSEA. This CDR3 reads CSVGRDVGFQQYF. In nucleotides, the CDR3 is TGCAGCGTGGGGAGGGACGTAGGGTTCCAGCAGTACTTC.

This clonotype was seen repeatedly, ten times or more. The chain links TRBV5-1 to TRBJ2-1; TRBD1 matches 8 bases. With V trimmed by 7 bases and J by 9 bases, 12 bases remained unmatched. Looked up from germline, CDR1 is SGHRS and CDR2 is YFSETQ. This CDR3 is built from 14 residues. DNA for the CDR3: TGCGCCAGCCACGAGACAGGGGCAGAGGGTGAGCAGTTCTTC. This translates into CASHETGAEGEQFF.

The V gene is TRBV7-2, the J gene TRBJ2-3; 8 bases map to TRBD1. This CDR3 is 15 amino acids long. V shed 7 bases and J 4 bases; nucleotides not matched to a gene: 10. In germline, CDR1 is SGHTA, CDR2 FQGNSA. CDR3 residues: CASTVLPQGADTQYF. The CDR3, as DNA: TGTGCCAGCACCGTTCTCCCACAGGGGGCAGATACGCAGTATTTT.

This clonotype showed up just a few times. This chain uses TRBV2 with TRBJ1-2; D is ambiguous. CDR3 size: 17 residues. Germline assignment: CDR1 SNHLY and CDR2 FYNNEI. The V end was cut by 6 bases, the J end by 8 bases, with 28 bases between. The CDR3 loop is CASSLTRITSHPWGYTF. Written as DNA, the CDR3 is TGTGCCAGCAGCCTGACACGAATCACCTCGCACCCTTGGGGCTACACCTTC.

In this sample, this clonotype turned up once. The rearrangement links TRBV6-6 to TRBJ1-4; possibly TRBD1 for D (6 bases). Per germline, CDR1 MNHNY and CDR2 SVGAGI (reference sequence). V was trimmed by 4 bases and J by 10 bases, leaving 16 bases between them. The CDR3 spans 14 residues. Here the CDR3 reads CASSSVGGRGKLFF. The CDR3 DNA reads TGTGCCAGCAGTTCCGTCGGGGGGCGCGGAAAACTGTTTTTT.

J is TRBJ1-2 and V is TRBV4-3, with D maybe TRBD1 (5 bases). Trimming took off 3 bases at V and 7 bases at J, with 18 bases between the two ends. Germline CDR1 reads LGHNA; CDR2 reads YSLEER. The CDR3 extends over 15 amino acids. The CDR3 reads CASSHPDKPRGGYTF. The CDR3 nucleotides read TGCGCCAGCAGCCACCCGGACAAACCACGGGGTGGCTACACCTTC.

The V gene is TRBV6-6, the J gene TRBJ2-7; D might be TRBD1 or TRBD2, each matching 5 bases. The germline V and J ends were trimmed by 2 bases and 6 bases, with 11 bases remaining between them. Per germline, CDR1 MNHNY and CDR2 SVGAGI (reference sequence). The CDR3 runs 13 residues. This CDR3 is CASSYARGREQYV. CDR3 nucleotides: TGTGCCAGCAGTTACGCCCGGGGACGCGAGCAGTACGTC.

The chain joins TRBV7-2 to TRBJ2-2, with a tentative D call TRBD2 (5 bases). V was trimmed by 1 base and J by 3 bases, leaving 9 bases between them. This CDR3 is built from 15 residues. Germline V gene sequence: CDR1 SGHTA, CDR2 FQGNSA. The CDR3 region is CASSLVSGYTGELFF. CDR3 nucleotide sequence: TGTGCCAGCAGCTTAGTCAGCGGATACACCGGGGAGCTGTTTTTT.

This clonotype was found a few times. The genes are TRBV6-1 and TRBJ1-2; D gene uncertain. The V gene lost 0 bases and the J gene lost 8 bases, with 7 bases spanning the gap. CDR1 is MNHNS and CDR2 is SASEGT in the germline V gene. CDR3 length: 12 residues. The CDR3 coding sequence is TGTGCCAGCAGTGAAGCAAGGGTCGGCTACACCTTC. It encodes CASSEARVGYTF.

This clonotype was detected a few times. The rearrangement joins TRBV4-3 to TRBJ2-7; D not resolved. V was clipped by 0 bases and J by 0 bases, with 9 bases between them. This CDR3 region has 15 residues. Germline V CDR1 and CDR2: LGHNA, YSLEER. The CDR3 here is CASSQDLTRSYEQYF. CDR3 bases: TGCGCCAGCAGCCAAGATTTGACACGCTCCTACGAGCAGTACTTC.

This clonotype has a handful of counts. V and J are TRBV12-3 or TRBV12-4 and TRBJ2-5; 9 bases are shared with TRBD1. V lost 3 bases, J lost 7 bases, and 9 bases stayed unmatched. The CDR3 contains 15 residues. The CDR3 sequence is CASSFGTGMSGTQYF. The DNA for the CDR3 is TGTGCCAGCAGTTTTGGGACAGGGATGTCTGGGACCCAGTACTTC.

The chain uses TRBV7-9 and TRBJ2-3; 10 nucleotides line up with TRBD2. Losses at the gene ends were 2 bases for V and 5 bases for J; bases not matched to a gene: 4. The CDR3 extends over 15 amino acids. CDR1 is SEHNR, CDR2 FQNEAQ, per germline (reference sequence). CDR3 region: CASSLTSGAEDTQYF. CDR3 nucleotides: TGTGCCAGCAGCTTAACTAGCGGGGCTGAAGATACGCAGTATTTT.